These T cell receptor beta chains were read from a single sample in a study of blood T cell repertoires in COVID-19. Sequencing was performed with immunoSEQ multiplex PCR; in TCRdb, only in-frame clones are kept and a portion is missing. The sample contains about 190,000 clones, 60% to 80% of which appear only once. The sample taken for sequencing was peripheral blood. Source of these receptors: a man aged 55 to 70 with active or convalescent COVID-19. CDR3s include the opening cysteine and the closing phenylalanine or tryptophan. Fields, in order: CDR3 protein, CDR3 DNA, J gene, V gene, clone size, D gene. A D gene is named only where the DNA matches it firmly. Only some rows state a clone size, as once, few, many or a class for expanded clones.

CDR3: CASSPGQTYEQYF
DNA: TGTGCCAGCAGCCCAGGACAGACCTACGAGCAGTACTTC
J: TRBJ2-7
V: TRBV5-4
size: -
D: -

CDR3: CASSKGQGMNTEAFF
DNA: TGTGCCAGCAGTAAGGGACAGGGGATGAACACTGAAGCTTTCTTT
J: TRBJ1-1
V: TRBV6-5
size: -
D: TRBD1

CDR3: CASSSGGTPDYGYTF
DNA: TGTGCCAGCAGTTCCGGGGGGACGCCGGACTATGGCTACACCTTC
J: TRBJ1-2
V: TRBV28
size: -
D: -

CDR3: CASILLYPYEQYF
DNA: TGTGCCAGCATCTTACTCTACCCCTACGAGCAGTACTTC
J: TRBJ2-7
V: TRBV7-9
size: few
D: -

CDR3: CASSLERGRIYGYTF
DNA: TGTGCCAGCAGTTTAGAGAGGGGGCGGATCTATGGCTACACCTTC
J: TRBJ1-2
V: TRBV28
size: few
D: TRBD1

CDR3: CASSKGLAGSPGWKTQYF
DNA: TGTGCCAGCAGCAAGGGACTAGCGGGCTCACCGGGTTGGAAGACCCAGTACTTC
J: TRBJ2-5
V: TRBV21-1
size: -
D: -

CDR3: CASSKLAGSLQETQYF
DNA: TGTGCCAGCAGTAAACTAGCGGGATCACTACAAGAGACCCAGTACTTC
J: TRBJ2-5
V: TRBV7-8
size: few
D: TRBD2

CDR3: CASSLRVQETQYF
DNA: TGTGCCAGTAGCCTCAGGGTCCAAGAGACCCAGTACTTC
J: TRBJ2-5
V: TRBV19
size: -
D: -

CDR3: CASSLQGREAPLETQYF
DNA: TGTGCCAGCAGTCTACAGGGCCGGGAGGCCCCCCTGGAGACCCAGTACTTC
J: TRBJ2-5
V: TRBV6-2/TRBV6-3
size: few
D: -

CDR3: CASSRDRGRVGYTF
DNA: TGTGCCAGCAGTCGGGACAGGGGGAGGGTTGGCTACACCTTC
J: TRBJ1-2
V: TRBV2
size: -
D: TRBD1

CDR3: CASTPPGRLGVRAFF
DNA: TGTGCCAGTACTCCCCCCGGACGCCTCGGGGTTAGGGCTTTCTTT
J: TRBJ1-1
V: TRBV19
size: -
D: -

CDR3: CASTSLGRMGTGELFF
DNA: TGTGCCAGCACCTCCCTTGGGAGGATGGGAACCGGGGAGCTGTTTTTT
J: TRBJ2-2
V: TRBV27
size: -
D: -

CDR3: CASSLLSGTNEKLFF
DNA: TGCGCCAGCAGCCTCCTGTCGGGGACTAATGAAAAACTGTTTTTT
J: TRBJ1-4
V: TRBV4-3
size: -
D: -